This T cell receptor (beta chain) appears in the sequencing data of a study of blood T cell repertoires in COVID-19. Original data processing: The assay estimated nucleated cells by amplifying reference gene primers. Clones were read by immunoSEQ multiplex PCR, and TCRdb kept only the in-frame ones, dropping some. From that table come the V and J calls and clone size; the DNA was used to work out D and trimming. The sample comprises 90,000 to 120,000 clones, 80% to 95% of which are singletons, and 5.7% rests with the top ten. Per germline, CDR1 KGHDR and CDR2 SFDVKD. This CDR3 contains 14 residues. V lost 9 bases and J lost 4, with 17 bases in between.

The receptor's source is a man between 65 and 79 years old with acute or convalescent COVID-19. This sequence joins TRBV24-1 and TRBJ1-2; perhaps TRBD1 as D (6 bases). Sequenced: peripheral blood. The CDR3 protein is CATPSDRQFYGYTF. Written as DNA, the CDR3 is TGTGCCACCCCCTCGGACAGACAATTCTATGGCTACACCTTC.